This T cell receptor beta chain appears in the sequencing data of a study of cytomegalovirus exposure and HLA in healthy donors listed by TCRdb under 2017. A note on the overall study: According to an earlier analysis of a few hundred of the donors, about 180 million T cells yielded 90 million to 130 million unique TCR beta sequences and around 280 Gb of sequence data. Around 330 gigabases of sequencing data and approximately 92 million unique TCR sequences made up an early release that covered several hundred HLA-typed donors. Of the 300 to 500 genotyped donors, 80% to 90% were placed in the genetic ancestry cluster associated with self-reported Caucasian donors. The study was designed to test whether signatures of past pathogen exposure could be identified by cataloging public T cell receptors. The study profiled the T cell repertoires of hundreds of subjects by immunosequencing and related them to cytomegalovirus serostatus. In addition to the first cohort of approximately 650 subjects, a separate validation cohort of 120 different subjects was used. To predict cytomegalovirus infection status, the study brought together high-throughput TCR immunosequencing, statistical association of individual TCRs with disease status, and machine learning. A later analysis re-examined previously published TCR beta repertoires from around 670 donors and added high-resolution HLA genotyping to investigate patterns of TCR occurrence. In the later analysis, no new phenotypic data were used to find candidate immune exposures; instead, reliance was placed on TCR beta sequences and their occurrence across donors. In an earlier analysis of 587 of the donors, high-throughput TCR beta sequencing was used to judge whether each TCR beta V gene segment behaved as functional or pseudogenic. Donor age, sex, ethnicity and CMV serostatus were compiled alongside the repertoire data. In a later genetic analysis, genome-wide SNP genotypes for about 55% of the roughly 700 donors were used, and that subset was treated as a discovery cohort. All discovery cohort repertoires had been generated on a single sequencing platform. Class I and class II HLA loci were covered by the typing at four-digit resolution. Typing coverage differed by locus: A, B, C, DRB1 and DQB1 were typed in about 620-640 donors, DQA1 in about 550, DPA1 in nearly 610, and DPB1 in 400 to 490. Because of strong linkage in the cohort, a handful of DR-DQ haplotypes were treated as single units for association and clustering. Across some 400 genotyped donors of the cohort, an average of roughly 250,000 unique TCR beta nucleotide sequences per donor were sequenced, and roughly 20% of those sequences were non-productive.

Beyond this particular receptor, the publication reports: V-gene and J-gene trimming of TCR beta chains was associated with a missense DCLRE1C variant in a later genetic analysis, and the association was replicated in an independent cohort. A later analysis associated about 16,000 TCR beta sequences with specific HLA alleles at a false discovery rate of 0.05. Cytomegalovirus status was reported to be diagnosed by the classifier with high specificity and sensitivity in both the original and validation cohorts. In an earlier analysis of roughly 560 of the donors, most TCR beta V segments were observed in productive rearrangements about 90% or about 30% of the time, broadly matching IMGT annotations. A group of highly shared sequence variants was considered likely to be a technical artifact of the sequencing pipeline. In a later genetic analysis, fewer N-insertions in productive TCRs were reported among donors in an Asian-associated ancestry cluster than the approximately 710-donor mean. Because counts were too low, more than 15 rarely observed V segments, including chromosome 9 orphons, were left out of the earlier analysis of 500 to 750 of the donors. Because some donors lacked HLA typing at each locus, the association tests relied only on the typed subset. The only immune exposure information available for the cohort was CMV serostatus. According to a later analysis, most CMV-associated TCR beta chains appeared to be HLA-restricted, and the HLA associations seemed to be driven largely by CMV exposure. The study gave a list of around 170 TCR beta chains associated with cytomegalovirus. According to the authors, the approach could potentially be generalized to other disease states and immunological phenotypes. Sequencing depth was assumed to be roughly uniform across donors in the presence/absence analyses, though that assumption may not hold. According to a later analysis, TCR association rates differed among HLA loci, with DRB1 alleles showing the most associated TCRs and HLA-C alleles showing the fewest. In a later analysis, HLA-associated TCR beta chains showed more clonal expansion and lower generation probabilities than non-associated chains that were equally common. According to a later analysis, parvovirus B19, influenza, CMV and Epstein-Barr virus appeared linked to several top co-occurrence clusters. A further reported finding was that TCR beta sequences accurately predicted the HLA-A and HLA-B alleles for most subjects in the first cohort. A few of the identified cytomegalovirus-associated TCR beta chains were confirmed in vitro to be specific for cytomegalovirus antigens. Most TCR sequences were seen in very few donors, while some public TCRs were found in many individuals. In this cohort, only TCR beta chains were sequenced, and detectable features were limited by the absence of alpha or paired-chain data. Assigning TCR associations to individual alleles was difficult when HLA alleles, especially DR and DQ, strongly co-occurred. The 87-base-pair reads could not distinguish some IMGT-functional V segments, including TRBV6-2 and TRBV6-3, so those segments were excluded. Linkage disequilibrium might explain the correlated functional status among segregating V segments, but an unknown experimental factor could not be ruled out.

The library relied on the immunoSEQ multiplex PCR assay. A mixture of 60 forward primers for TCR Vbeta segments and 13 reverse primers for TCR Jbeta segments was used in the multiplex PCR. The CDR3 region of rearranged TCR beta genes was amplified from genomic DNA with a multiplex PCR assay. The Illumina HiSeq System was used to sequence the amplified TCR beta libraries as 87-base-pair reads. As for the original processing: A later analysis tallied tens of millions of unique TCR beta chains across the 660 or so repertoires, and around 9.9 million of those chains were shared by two or more donors. Raw reads were error-corrected and collapsed into unique sequences with a nearest-neighbor algorithm that merged closely related sequences to remove PCR and sequencing errors. CDR3 sequences were aligned to IMGT reference sequences to assign V, D and J gene segments. Each retained sequence needed at least a six-nucleotide match to both a V gene segment and a J gene segment. A rearrangement counted as productive if the CDR3 had no stop codons and remained in frame with V and J, and every other rearrangement counted as non-productive. Following IMGT convention, CDR3 was defined as the stretch from the second conserved V-encoded cysteine up to the conserved J-encoded phenylalanine. The earlier analysis of about 590 of the donors excluded sequences that lacked an unambiguous match to a single V gene segment. An earlier analysis of several hundred of the donors called V segments functional above 56.7% productive rearrangements and segregating when the between-donor standard deviation exceeded 5%. A statistical classification framework was built to diagnose cytomegalovirus status from the catalog of TCR beta chain sequences. V and J gene assignment, in a later analysis, came from comparing TCR nucleotide sequences with IMGT/GENE-DB human TR gene sequences. In a later analysis, CDR3 sequences and most-parsimonious VDJ recombination scenarios were assigned using the TCRdist pipeline. In a later analysis, each TCR beta chain was defined by its CDR3 amino acid sequence together with its V-gene family, and reads without a unique V-gene family were excluded. As a way to deal with suspected cross-contamination and a sequencing artifact, a later analysis dropped nearly 600 nucleotide sequences that were highly shared and had low generation probability. A later analysis calculated a clonal expansion index for each public chain from normalized within-repertoire ranks of inferred template counts. A later analysis computed generation probabilities with a VDJ recombination model fitted to out-of-frame rearrangements, and checked the results against IGoR. A later analysis scored TCR-TCR, TCR-HLA and TCR-CMV co-occurrence with hypergeometric tests, applying a repertoire-size bias correction to TCR pairs. To estimate false discovery rates, a later analysis permuted the HLA or CMV assignments 20 times. In a later analysis, co-occurring TCRs were grouped using DBSCAN, with TCRdist sequence similarity added in when clustering inside HLA-allele-positive subsets. Repertoires with fewer than 30,000 or more than 120,000 public chains were left out of co-occurrence clustering, as were a few repertoires with anomalous nucleotide sharing. The immuneACCESS repertoire file appears here via TCRdb, limited to in-frame rearrangements. These files lack a portion of the clones; in checked studies, under half of the deficit traces to unresolved V genes, and the cause of the others is not known. V, J and clone size were drawn from that table, and D and trimming were deduced from the DNA. Recorded for this sample are about 15,000 clones; roughly 64% of them occurred a single time. The ten top clones hold roughly 18% of the sample.

The cohort comprised approximately 700 healthy bone marrow donors. Cohort members were all nominally healthy when sampled, although unrecorded immune exposures were likely present. The donor tested CMV seropositive and was one of the 289 seropositive cohort members. A peripheral blood sample was provided by each donor, and peripheral blood mononuclear cells were used for TCR beta sequencing. Genomic DNA extraction from the blood cell samples was performed with the Qiagen DNeasy Blood Extraction Kit. The germline V gene (reference sequence) specifies GTSNPN as CDR1 and SVGIG as CDR2. Between the V and J ends, shortened by 2 bases and 3 bases respectively, the junction contains 11 bases. The CDR3 spans 14 residues, from the cysteine through the phenylalanine. The only DNA kept is the CDR3, 42 bases in frame from the first base. A remark on this clone: Its target antigen remains unknown. Nothing much larger sits one base from this clone, and base qualities are not available.

The source material was PBMCs. The chain employs TRBV30 and TRBJ2-1, with the D gene call left open. The source is a woman aged 45-65 years in good health and CMV-seropositive. DNA sequence: TGTGCCTGGAGTCCTCCAAACGGCTACAATGAGCAGTTCTTC. Translated, it gives CAWSPPNGYNEQFF.